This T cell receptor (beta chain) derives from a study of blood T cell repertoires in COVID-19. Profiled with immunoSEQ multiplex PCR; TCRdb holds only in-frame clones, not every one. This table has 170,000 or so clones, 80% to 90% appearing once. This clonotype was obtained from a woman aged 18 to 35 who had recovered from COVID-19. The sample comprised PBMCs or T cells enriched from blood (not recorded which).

The CDR3 loop reads CASSLGLGGEYEQYF. CDR3 in DNA: TGTGCCAGCAGCTTGGGACTGGGTGGGGAGTACGAGCAGTACTTC. This chain joins TRBV7-3 and TRBJ2-7, with TRBD2 as a possible D gene (6 bases). Between the trimmed V and J ends, which lost 3 bases and 4 bases, there was a span of 16 bases. The CDR3 has 15 residues. Per the germline V gene, CDR1 is SGHTA and CDR2 is FQGTGA. The variable domain in full, with the rest retrieved from reference TRBV7-3 and TRBJ2-7, is GAGVSQTPSNKVTEKGKYVELRCDPISGHTALYWYRQSLGQGPEFLIYFQGTGAADDSGLPNDRFFAVRPEGSVSTLKIQRTERGDSAVYLCASSLGLGGEYEQYFGPGTRLTVT.